This T cell receptor (beta chain) is drawn from a study of beta chain features in type 1 diabetes. Study-level findings and limits: Individuals with type 1 diabetes displayed fewer insertions and more deletions at VDJ junctions. Across all four CD4+ subsets, people with type 1 diabetes showed modestly shorter TCRB CDR3s. Here, the possible influence of HLA type (on TCRB rearrangement) remained unresolved. With patients and controls alike, PCR might favor shorter templates to an equal degree. cDNA-based reads could over-represent cells with high TCR expression.

V trimming: 4 bases; J trimming: 4 bases; junction bases outside the gene matches: 6. This CDR3 has 14 residues. Germline V CDR1 and CDR2: ENHRY, SYGVKD. The whole isolated RNA underwent reverse transcription, so sequencing captured expressed TCRB transcripts. Clones were read by immunoSEQ multiplex PCR, and TCRdb kept only the in-frame ones, dropping some. The sample has around 50,000 clones; approximately 43% are singletons. In regard to this clone: No antigen is known for it.

Sequencing was carried out using stem cell memory CD4+ T cells from blood. The receptor's source is a man under 40 with type 1 diabetes. V and J are TRBV10-3 and TRBJ1-1; TRBD1 matches 7 bases. The DNA of the CDR3 is TGTGCCATCAGTGGCGCAGGGGGAAGCACTGAAGCTTTCTTT. This codes for CAISGAGGSTEAFF.